This TCR beta chain was identified during a study of T-cell reconstitution after alpha-beta-depleted transplantation in children. TCRbeta library preparation incorporated unique molecular identifiers. TCRdb itself ran the PCR reads through MiXCR, one entry per CDR3 protein. Among about 400,000 distinct CDR3 sequences listed, roughly 15% were seen once. V trimming: 2 bases; J trimming: 9 bases; junction bases outside the gene matches: 9. CDR3 length: 15 residues. V and J are TRBV12-3 or TRBV12-4 and TRBJ2-7, with 11 bases lining up with TRBD1. Source: PBMCs, taken from the stem cell graft. This TCR derives from a human donor who donated a stem cell graft to a child with Fanconi anemia. In DNA, the CDR3 is TGTGCCAGCAGTTTAAACCCGGGACAGGGGGTTGTGCAGTACTTC. Its translation is CASSLNPGQGVVQYF.